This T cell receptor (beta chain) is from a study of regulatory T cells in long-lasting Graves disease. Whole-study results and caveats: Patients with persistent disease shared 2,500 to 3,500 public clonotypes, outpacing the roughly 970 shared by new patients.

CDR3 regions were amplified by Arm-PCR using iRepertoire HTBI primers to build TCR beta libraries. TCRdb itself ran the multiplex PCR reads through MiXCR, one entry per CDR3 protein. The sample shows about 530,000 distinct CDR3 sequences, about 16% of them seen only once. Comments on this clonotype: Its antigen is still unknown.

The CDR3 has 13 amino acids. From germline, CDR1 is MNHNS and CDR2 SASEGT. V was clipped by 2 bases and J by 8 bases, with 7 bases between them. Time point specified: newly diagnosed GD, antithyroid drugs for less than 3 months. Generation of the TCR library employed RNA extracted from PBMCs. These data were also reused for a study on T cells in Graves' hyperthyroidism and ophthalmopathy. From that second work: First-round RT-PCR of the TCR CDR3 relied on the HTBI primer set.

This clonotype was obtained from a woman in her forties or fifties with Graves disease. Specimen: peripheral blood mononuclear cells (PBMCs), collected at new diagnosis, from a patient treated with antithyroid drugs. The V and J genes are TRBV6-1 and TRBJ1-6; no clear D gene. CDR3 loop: CASSESADSPLHF. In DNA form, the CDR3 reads TGTGCCAGCAGTGAATCTGCGGATTCACCCCTCCACTTT.